This T cell receptor (beta chain) was sequenced for a study of cytomegalovirus exposure and HLA in healthy donors (dated by TCRdb to about 2017). Notes on the research overall: In an earlier analysis of 587 of the donors, 250 to 350 Gb of sequence data and 95 million to 130 million unique TCR beta sequences from 180 million or so T cells were reported. About 280 gigabases of sequencing data and tens of millions of unique TCR sequences were included in an early release covering several hundred HLA-typed donors. Of the approximately 400 genotyped donors, around 81% fell in the genetic ancestry cluster associated with self-reported Caucasian donors. The study was designed to test whether signatures of past pathogen exposure could be identified by cataloging public T cell receptors. The T cell repertoires of roughly 660 subjects were profiled by immunosequencing and related to cytomegalovirus serostatus. In addition to the first cohort of 500 to 850 subjects, a separate validation cohort of 120 different subjects was used. High-throughput TCR immunosequencing, statistical association of individual TCRs with disease status, and machine learning were combined to predict cytomegalovirus infection status. To study patterns of TCR occurrence, a later analysis re-analyzed previously published TCR beta repertoires from several hundred donors and added high-resolution HLA genotyping. In the later analysis, no new phenotypic data were used to find candidate immune exposures; instead, reliance was placed on TCR beta sequences and their occurrence across donors. An earlier analysis of about 600 of the donors used high-throughput TCR beta sequencing to judge whether each TCR beta V gene segment behaved as functional or pseudogenic. Donor age, sex, ethnicity and CMV serostatus were compiled alongside the repertoire data. A later genetic analysis took genome-wide SNP genotypes for about three fifths of the 666 donors and used that subset as a discovery cohort. All discovery cohort repertoires had been generated on a single sequencing platform. HLA typing covered class I and class II loci at four-digit resolution. Typing coverage varied by locus: roughly 620-640 donors for A, B, C, DRB1 and DQB1; roughly 500 for DQA1; around 570 for DPA1; some 470 for DPB1. Because of strong linkage in the cohort, 5 or 6 DR-DQ haplotypes were treated as single units for association and clustering. Among roughly 400 genotyped donors of the cohort, an average of approximately 240,000 unique TCR beta nucleotide sequences was sequenced per donor, of which about 19% were non-productive. Paper-wide results and their limitations: Most CMV-associated TCR beta chains appeared to be HLA-restricted in a later analysis, and the HLA associations seemed to be driven largely by CMV exposure. The classifier was reported to diagnose cytomegalovirus status with high specificity and sensitivity in both the original cohort and the validation cohort. Specific HLA alleles were associated with 15,000 to 20,000 TCR beta sequences at a false discovery rate of 0.05 in a later analysis. V-gene and J-gene trimming of TCR beta chains was associated with a missense DCLRE1C variant in a later genetic analysis, and the association was replicated in an independent cohort. The sequencing pipeline was judged likely to have produced a cluster of highly shared sequence variants as a technical artifact. Compared with equally common non-associated chains, HLA-associated TCR beta chains in a later analysis were more clonally expanded and had lower generation probabilities. Approximately 16 rarely observed V segments, including chromosome 9 orphons, were excluded from the earlier analysis of approximately 500 of the donors because counts were too low. This cohort had only TCR beta chains sequenced, and the lack of alpha or paired-chain data limited which features could be detected. Sequencing depth was assumed to be roughly uniform across donors in the presence/absence analyses, though that assumption may not hold. According to the authors, the approach could potentially be generalized to other disease states and immunological phenotypes. A later analysis found that TCR association rates varied across HLA loci, with DRB1 alleles showing the most associated TCRs and HLA-C alleles the fewest. A later analysis reported that several top co-occurrence clusters appeared linked to parvovirus B19, influenza, CMV and Epstein-Barr virus. The 87-base-pair reads could not distinguish some IMGT-functional V segments, including TRBV6-2 and TRBV6-3, so those segments were excluded. Across donors, most TCR sequences were observed very rarely, whereas some public TCRs were present in many individuals. Immune exposure information for the cohort was limited to CMV serostatus. In vitro tests confirmed that a few of the cytomegalovirus-associated TCR beta chains recognize cytomegalovirus antigens. Because HLA typing was missing for some donors at each locus, association tests included only the typed subset. Compared with the roughly 670-donor mean, donors in an Asian-associated ancestry cluster had fewer N-insertions in productive TCRs, according to a later genetic analysis. When HLA alleles, especially DR and DQ, strongly co-occurred, attributing TCR associations to individual alleles was difficult. Correlated functional status among segregating V segments might reflect linkage disequilibrium, but an unknown experimental factor could not be ruled out. A further reported finding was that TCR beta sequences accurately predicted the HLA-A and HLA-B alleles for most subjects in the first cohort. In an earlier analysis of some 500 of the donors, most TCR beta V segments were observed in productive rearrangements about 87% or about 30% of the time, broadly matching IMGT annotations. In the study, about 150 TCR beta chains were listed as associated with cytomegalovirus.

Receptor amplification or capture employed the immunoSEQ multiplex PCR assay. For the multiplex PCR, a mixture combining 60 forward primers for TCR Vbeta segments and 13 reverse primers for TCR Jbeta segments was used. A multiplex PCR assay on genomic DNA amplified the CDR3 region of rearranged TCR beta genes. On the Illumina HiSeq System, the amplified TCR beta libraries were sequenced as 87-base-pair reads. On the authors' methods: A later analysis counted some 80 million unique TCR beta chains across the 666 repertoires, and approximately 11 million of these chains were shared by at least two donors. To remove PCR and sequencing errors, raw reads were error-corrected and collapsed into unique sequences using a nearest-neighbor algorithm that merged closely related sequences. V, D and J gene segments were assigned by aligning CDR3 sequences to IMGT reference sequences. For a sequence to be retained, a match of at least six nucleotides was required to both a V gene segment and a J gene segment. Rearrangements were classified as productive when the CDR3 lacked stop codons and remained in frame with V and J, and all other rearrangements were classified as non-productive. CDR3 was defined by IMGT convention, running from the second conserved V-encoded cysteine to the conserved J-encoded phenylalanine. Sequences without an unambiguous match to a single V gene segment were excluded from the earlier analysis of about 640 of the donors. An earlier analysis of several hundred of the donors called V segments functional above 56.7% productive rearrangements and segregating when the between-donor standard deviation exceeded 5%. A statistical classification framework was developed to diagnose cytomegalovirus status using the catalog of TCR beta chain sequences. In a later analysis, V and J genes were assigned by comparing TCR nucleotide sequences against IMGT/GENE-DB human TR gene sequences. In a later analysis, CDR3 sequences and most-parsimonious VDJ recombination scenarios were assigned using the TCRdist pipeline. In a later analysis, every TCR beta chain was defined by the combination of its CDR3 amino acid sequence and its V-gene family, and reads without a unique V-gene family were dropped. To address suspected cross-contamination and a sequencing artifact, a later analysis removed around 590 highly shared, low-generation-probability nucleotide sequences. In a later analysis, a clonal expansion index was calculated for each public chain from normalized within-repertoire ranks of inferred template counts. In a later analysis, generation probabilities were computed using a VDJ recombination model fitted to out-of-frame rearrangements, and the results were checked against IGoR. A later analysis scored TCR-TCR, TCR-HLA and TCR-CMV co-occurrence with hypergeometric tests, applying a repertoire-size bias correction to TCR pairs. A later analysis estimated false discovery rates by permuting HLA or CMV assignments 20 times. In a later analysis, co-occurring TCRs were grouped with DBSCAN, and TCRdist sequence similarity was added when clustering was performed within HLA-allele-positive subsets. Repertoires with fewer than 30,000 or more than 120,000 public chains, plus five repertoires with anomalous nucleotide sharing, were excluded from co-occurrence clustering. TCRdb retrieved this table from immuneACCESS and kept in-frame rearrangements only. Not all clones are present; in checked studies, unresolved V genes account for under half, and no reason is known for the remainder. V, J and clone size derive from that table, while D and trimming were established from the DNA sequence. The table for this sample lists about 160,000 clones; around 79% of them were counted only once. Of the sample, 3% to 3.5% is held by the ten largest clones.

According to the germline V gene, CDR1 reads MDHEN and CDR2 reads SYDVKM. The germline V and J ends show losses of 6 bases and 8 bases respectively, and no gene match explains 9 bases of the junction. The CDR3 measures 13 amino acids from cysteine to phenylalanine. The kept DNA is CDR3 alone, 39 bases in frame from the first base. The cohort was made up of 500 to 800 healthy bone marrow donors. At the time of sampling, every cohort member was nominally healthy, though immune exposures that went unrecorded were likely present. The donor tested CMV seronegative and was one of the 352 seronegative cohort members. Each donor provided a peripheral blood sample, and peripheral blood mononuclear cells were used for TCR beta sequencing. The Qiagen DNeasy Blood Extraction Kit was used to extract genomic DNA from the blood cell samples. Notes on this clone: What antigen it recognizes has not been identified. Per-base qualities were not stored, and no clone one base away is much larger.

The sequence joins TRBV28 to TRBJ1-2; TRBD1 lines up with 7 middle nucleotides. This sequence originates from a woman aged 40-49 years in good health and CMV-seronegative. The sample comprised PBMCs. The nucleotide sequence is given as TGTGCCAGCAGCCTCGGGACAGCGTTAGGCTACACCTTC. The encoded protein is CASSLGTALGYTF.